This passage covers 3 T cell receptor beta chains from one sample sequenced in a study of shared clonotypes between healthy human individuals. TCRdb's table, derived via immunoSEQ multiplex PCR, lists solely in-frame clones and lacks some. The sample has approximately 590,000 clones; nearly 97% are singletons. The naive CD8 subset, CD45RO-negative cells positively selected for CCR7, excluded terminally differentiated effector memory CD45RA+ cells. Sequencing used naive CD8+ T cells sorted from blood. These TCRs come from a woman younger than 45 in good health.

The rearrangement joins TRBV29-1 to TRBJ1-2; 8 positions match TRBD1. V lost 7 bases, J lost 13 bases, and 17 bases stayed unmatched. The germline gives CDR1 SQVTM, CDR2 ANQGSEA. This CDR3 is built from 13 residues. The CDR3 sequence is CSADLGQGSLTTF. The CDR3 bases are TGCAGCGCCGACTTAGGACAGGGCTCCCTAACCACCTTC. Combining the CDR3 with reference TRBV29-1 and TRBJ1-2 gives the whole variable domain SAVISQKPSRDICQRGTSLTIQCQVDSQVTMMFWYRQQPGQSLTLIATANQGSEATYESGFVIDKFPISRPNLTFSTLTVSNMSPEDSSIYLCSADLGQGSLTTFGSGTRLTVV.

This clone has only one observation. The chain employs TRBV29-1 and TRBJ2-5; 14 positions match TRBD2. V shed 1 base and J 6 bases; nucleotides not matched to a gene: 10. Germline V gene data show CDR1 as SQVTM and CDR2 as ANQGSEA. CDR3 length: 17 residues. CDR3 protein: CSVEGGRLAGGEKTQYF. As DNA, the CDR3 is TGCAGCGTTGAAGGAGGGCGACTAGCGGGAGGGGAAAAGACCCAGTACTTC.

This clone is a singleton in its sample. The V and J genes are TRBV27 and TRBJ2-5; tentative D call: TRBD1 (6 bases). The V end was cut by 1 base, the J end by 11 bases, with 17 bases between. The CDR3 has 14 amino acids. Germline CDR1 reads MNHEY; CDR2 reads SMNVEV (reference sequence). In DNA, the CDR3 is TGTGCCAGCAGTTTATTGATGGGAGAGGGGGAGCAGTACTTC. It specifies CASSLLMGEGEQYF.